This T cell receptor (beta chain) was identified in a study of shared clonotypes between healthy human individuals. CDR3 length equals 15 residues. The germline CDR1 and CDR2 sequences are SGHRS and YFSETQ. V lost 6 bases and J lost 0, with 14 bases in between. Sequencing was performed with immunoSEQ multiplex PCR; in TCRdb, only in-frame clones are kept and a portion is missing. The top ten hold around 25% of the sample, which has over 95,000 clones, around 71% seen once. The chain combines TRBV5-1 with TRBJ2-3; a possible D gene is TRBD1 (6 bases). The receptor was isolated from a woman aged 25 to 39 in good health. Sequencing was carried out using memory CD8+ T cells sorted from blood. Subset denoted: CD45RO+ cells pooled with CCR7-negative TemRA cells. The CDR3 bases are TGCGCCAGCAACATACAGGGTCGAAGCACAGATACGCAGTATTTT. This codes for CASNIQGRSTDTQYF.